This T cell receptor (beta chain) was recorded in a study of beta chain features in type 1 diabetes. TCRB transcripts that were expressed got sequenced, as all of the isolated RNA had been reverse transcribed. Data came from immunoSEQ multiplex PCR; TCRdb stores just in-frame clones and leaves some out. This table has about 450,000 clones, roughly 11% appearing once. A few counts support this clone. The CDR3 contains 12 residues. Trimming pared 6 bases from V and 5 bases from J, leaving 10 bases between. Looked up from germline, CDR1 is SEHNR and CDR2 is FQNEAQ (reference sequence). Sample: naive CD4+ T cells from blood. The rearrangement links TRBV7-9 to TRBJ2-5; D remains ambiguous. The receptor comes from a woman aged 18-29 years in good health. The CDR3 reads CASRFTGETQYF. CDR3 sequence (DNA): TGTGCCAGCAGGTTCACGGGCGAGACCCAGTACTTC.